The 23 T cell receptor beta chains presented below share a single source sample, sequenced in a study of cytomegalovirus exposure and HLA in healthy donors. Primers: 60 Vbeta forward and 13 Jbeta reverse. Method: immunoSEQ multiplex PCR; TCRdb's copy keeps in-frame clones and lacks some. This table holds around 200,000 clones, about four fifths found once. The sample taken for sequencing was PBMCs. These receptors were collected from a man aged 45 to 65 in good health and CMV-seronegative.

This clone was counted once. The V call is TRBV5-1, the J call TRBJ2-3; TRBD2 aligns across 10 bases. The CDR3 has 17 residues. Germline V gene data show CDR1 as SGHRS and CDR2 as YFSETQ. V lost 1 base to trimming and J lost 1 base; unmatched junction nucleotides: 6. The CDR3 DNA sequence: TGCGCCAGCAGCTTGTCTAGCGGGGGATGGGGCACAGATACGCAGTATTTT. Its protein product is CASSLSSGGWGTDTQYF.

The CDR3 sequence: CAISGQGAGNTIYF. CDR3 sequence (DNA): TGTGCCATCAGTGGACAGGGGGCTGGAAACACCATATATTTT. The chain uses TRBV10-3 and TRBJ1-3, with 9 positions matching TRBD1. From germline, CDR1 is ENHRY and CDR2 SYGVKD. J lost 2 bases, V lost 4 bases, and 0 bases had no gene match. The CDR3 length is 14 residues.

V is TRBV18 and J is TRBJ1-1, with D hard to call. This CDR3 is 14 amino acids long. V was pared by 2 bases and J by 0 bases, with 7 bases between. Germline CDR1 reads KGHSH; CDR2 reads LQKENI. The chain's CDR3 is CASSPGSMNTEAFF. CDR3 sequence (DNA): TGTGCCAGCTCACCAGGGAGCATGAACACTGAAGCTTTCTTT.

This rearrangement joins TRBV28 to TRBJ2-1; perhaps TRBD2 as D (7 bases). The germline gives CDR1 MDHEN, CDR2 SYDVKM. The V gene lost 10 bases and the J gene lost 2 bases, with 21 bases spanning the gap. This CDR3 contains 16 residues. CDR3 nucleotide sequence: TGTGCCACCACAATTGGGGGGGCTAGCGCCTACAATGAGCAGTTCTTC. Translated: CATTIGGASAYNEQFF.

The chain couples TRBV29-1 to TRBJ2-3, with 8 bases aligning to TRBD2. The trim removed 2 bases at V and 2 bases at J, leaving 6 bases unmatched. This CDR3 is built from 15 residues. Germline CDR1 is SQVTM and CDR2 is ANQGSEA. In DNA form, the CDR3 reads TGCAGCGTTGAATTCGGGGGGGAATTCACAGATACGCAGTATTTT. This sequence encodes CSVEFGGEFTDTQYF.

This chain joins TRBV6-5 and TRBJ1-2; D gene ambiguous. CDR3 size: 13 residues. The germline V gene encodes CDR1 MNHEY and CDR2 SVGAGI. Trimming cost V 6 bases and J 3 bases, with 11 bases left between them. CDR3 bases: TGTGCCAGCAGGGAACCCCGGGACTATGGCTACACCTTC. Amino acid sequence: CASREPRDYGYTF.

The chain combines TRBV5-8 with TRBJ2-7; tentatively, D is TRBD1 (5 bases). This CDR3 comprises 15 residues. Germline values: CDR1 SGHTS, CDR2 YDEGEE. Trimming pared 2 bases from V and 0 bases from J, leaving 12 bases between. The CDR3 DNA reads TGTGCCAGCAGCTTACGTCGGACACACTCCTACGAGCAGTACTTC. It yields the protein CASSLRRTHSYEQYF.

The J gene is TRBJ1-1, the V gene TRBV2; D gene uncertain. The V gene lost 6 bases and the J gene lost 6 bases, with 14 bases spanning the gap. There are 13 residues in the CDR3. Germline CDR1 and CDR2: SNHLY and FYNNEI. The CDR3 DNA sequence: TGTGCCAGCAGAGACGATGGCGGGGCTGAAGCTTTCTTT. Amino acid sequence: CASRDDGGAEAFF.

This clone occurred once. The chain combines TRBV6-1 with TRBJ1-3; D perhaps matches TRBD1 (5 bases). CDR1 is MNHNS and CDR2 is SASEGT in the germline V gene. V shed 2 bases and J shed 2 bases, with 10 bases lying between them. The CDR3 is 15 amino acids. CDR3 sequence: CASSERGEAGNTIYF. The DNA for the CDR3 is TGTGCCAGCAGTGAACGGGGGGAGGCTGGAAACACCATATATTTT.

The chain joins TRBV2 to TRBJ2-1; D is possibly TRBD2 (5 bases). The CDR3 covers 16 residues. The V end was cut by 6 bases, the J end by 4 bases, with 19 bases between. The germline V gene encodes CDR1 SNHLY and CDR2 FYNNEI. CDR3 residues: CASRTSLSVRYNEQFF. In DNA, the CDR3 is TGTGCCAGCAGGACCTCTCTTAGCGTACGATACAATGAGCAGTTCTTC.

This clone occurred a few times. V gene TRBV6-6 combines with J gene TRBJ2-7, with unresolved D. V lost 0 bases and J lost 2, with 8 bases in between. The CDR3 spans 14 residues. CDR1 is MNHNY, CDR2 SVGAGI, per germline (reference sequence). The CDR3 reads CASSYSSATYEQYF. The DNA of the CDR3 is TGTGCCAGCAGTTACTCTTCCGCGACCTACGAGCAGTACTTC.

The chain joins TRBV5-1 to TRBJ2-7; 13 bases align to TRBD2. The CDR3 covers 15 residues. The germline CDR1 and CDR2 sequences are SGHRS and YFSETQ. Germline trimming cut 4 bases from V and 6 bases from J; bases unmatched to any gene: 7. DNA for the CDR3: TGCGCCAGCAGCGTACCGGGACTAGCGGGACGCGAGCAGTACTTC. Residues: CASSVPGLAGREQYF. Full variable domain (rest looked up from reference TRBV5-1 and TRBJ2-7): KAGVTQTPRYLIKTRGQQVTLSCSPISGHRSVSWYQQTPGQGLQFLFEYFSETQRNKGNFPGRFSGRQFSNSRSEMNVSTLELGDSALYLCASSVPGLAGREQYFGPGTRLTVT.

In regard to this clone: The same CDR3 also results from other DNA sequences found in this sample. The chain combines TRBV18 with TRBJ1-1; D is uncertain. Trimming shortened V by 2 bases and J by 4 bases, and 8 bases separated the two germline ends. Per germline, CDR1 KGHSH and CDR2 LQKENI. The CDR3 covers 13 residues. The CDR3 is CASSPAGGTEAFF. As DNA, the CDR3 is TGTGCCAGCTCACCAGCCGGAGGCACTGAAGCTTTCTTT.

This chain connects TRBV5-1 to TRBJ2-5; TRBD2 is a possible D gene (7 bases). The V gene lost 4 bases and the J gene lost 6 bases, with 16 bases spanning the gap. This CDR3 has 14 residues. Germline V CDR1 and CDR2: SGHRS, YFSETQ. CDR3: CASSPGGGRQTQYF. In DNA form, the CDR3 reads TGCGCCAGCAGCCCTGGGGGGGGCCGGCAGACCCAGTACTTC.

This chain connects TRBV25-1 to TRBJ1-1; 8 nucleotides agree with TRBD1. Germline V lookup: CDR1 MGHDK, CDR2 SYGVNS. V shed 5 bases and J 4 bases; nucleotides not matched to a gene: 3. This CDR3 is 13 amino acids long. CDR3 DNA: TGTGCCAGCAGTTCCACAGGGGGCACTGAAGCTTTCTTT. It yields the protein CASSSTGGTEAFF.

This CDR3 reads CASSELLAGGTDTQYF. The CDR3 region has the DNA TGTGCCAGCAGTGAACTCCTAGCGGGAGGAACAGATACGCAGTATTTT. V usage is TRBV2 and J usage is TRBJ2-3; 11 positions match TRBD2. CDR1 SNHLY and CDR2 FYNNEI come from the germline V gene. CDR3 length: 16 amino acids. Trimming cost V 2 bases and J 3 bases; bases outside gene matches: 4.

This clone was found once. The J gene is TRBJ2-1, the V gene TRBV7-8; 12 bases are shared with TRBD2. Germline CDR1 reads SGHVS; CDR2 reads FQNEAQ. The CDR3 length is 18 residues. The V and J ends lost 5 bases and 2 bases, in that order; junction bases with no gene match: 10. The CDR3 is CASSPARLAGGPYNEQFF. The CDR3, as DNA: TGTGCCAGCAGCCCTGCCCGGCTAGCGGGAGGGCCCTACAATGAGCAGTTCTTC.

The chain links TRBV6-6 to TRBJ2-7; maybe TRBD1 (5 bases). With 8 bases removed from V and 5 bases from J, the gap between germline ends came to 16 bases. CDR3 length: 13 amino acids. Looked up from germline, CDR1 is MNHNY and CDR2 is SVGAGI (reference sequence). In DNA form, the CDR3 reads TGTGCCAGCGGGGCGGCGACAGTGCACGAGCAGTACTTC. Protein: CASGAATVHEQYF.

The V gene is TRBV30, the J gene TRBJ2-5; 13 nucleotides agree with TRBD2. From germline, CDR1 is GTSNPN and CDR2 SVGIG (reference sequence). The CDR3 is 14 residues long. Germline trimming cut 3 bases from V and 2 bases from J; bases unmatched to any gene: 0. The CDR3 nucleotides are TGTGCCTGGAGACTAGCGGGAGGGCAAGAGACCCAGTACTTC. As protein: CAWRLAGGQETQYF.

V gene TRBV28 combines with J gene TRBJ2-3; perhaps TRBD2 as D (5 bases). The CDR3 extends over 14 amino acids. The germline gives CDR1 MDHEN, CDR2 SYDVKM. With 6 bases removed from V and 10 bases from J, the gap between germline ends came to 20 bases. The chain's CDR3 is CASSEDYFPGAQYF. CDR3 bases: TGTGCCAGCAGCGAAGACTATTTCCCAGGCGCGCAGTATTTT.

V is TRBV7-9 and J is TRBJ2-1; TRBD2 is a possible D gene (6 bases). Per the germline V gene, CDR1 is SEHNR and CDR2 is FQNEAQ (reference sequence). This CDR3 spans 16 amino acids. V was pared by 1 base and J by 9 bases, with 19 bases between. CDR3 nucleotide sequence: TGTGCCAGCAGCTTAGTATGGGCGGGAATCGGGGGTGAGCAGTTCTTC. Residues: CASSLVWAGIGGEQFF.

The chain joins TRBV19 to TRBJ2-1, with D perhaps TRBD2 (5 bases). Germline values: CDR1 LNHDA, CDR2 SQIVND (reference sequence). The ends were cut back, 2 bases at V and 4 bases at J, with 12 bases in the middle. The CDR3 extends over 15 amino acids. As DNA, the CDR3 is TGTGCCAGTAGTATAAGGCGGGCGCTTTACAATGAGCAGTTCTTC. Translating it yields CASSIRRALYNEQFF.

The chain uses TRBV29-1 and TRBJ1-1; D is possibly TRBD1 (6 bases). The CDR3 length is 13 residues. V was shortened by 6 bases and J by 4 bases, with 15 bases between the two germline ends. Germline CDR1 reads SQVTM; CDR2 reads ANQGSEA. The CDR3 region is CSVVQGLGTEAFF. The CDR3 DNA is TGCAGCGTGGTACAGGGTCTGGGCACTGAAGCTTTCTTT.